Shown below are 9 T cell receptor beta chains from a single sample sequenced in a study of immune evolution from preneoplasia to lung adenocarcinoma. Generated by immunoSEQ multiplex PCR, the TCRdb table keeps only in-frame clones and is missing some. Of about 4,000 clones listed, around 85% are singletons. Sequencing was performed on FFPE minimally invasive lung adenocarcinoma tissue. These receptor sequences come from a person between 45 and 75 years old with lung adenocarcinoma.

V and J are TRBV5-4 and TRBJ1-3; 7 positions agree with TRBD1. Germline V gene sequence: CDR1 SGHNT, CDR2 YYREEE (reference sequence). Losses at the gene ends were 4 bases for V and 0 bases for J; bases not matched to a gene: 7. The CDR3 has 16 residues. The CDR3 protein is CASSLGQVLSGNTIYF. The CDR3 nucleotides are TGTGCCAGCAGCCTCGGACAGGTCCTCTCTGGAAACACCATATATTTT.

The chain couples TRBV21-1 to TRBJ2-7; the DNA was not used to check the table's D call, TRBD2. TRBV21-1 is a pseudogene segment. CDR3 length: 13 amino acids. DNA for the CDR3: TGTGCCAGCAGCAAGGCGGGAGGCCACGAGCAGTACTTC. Its translation is CASSKAGGHEQYF.

The chain has TRBV9 and TRBJ1-5, with D unclear. CDR1 and CDR2 from the germline V gene are SGDLS and YYNGEE. Trimming pared 4 bases from V and 1 base from J, leaving 18 bases between. CDR3 length: 17 residues. CDR3 region: CASSPNFRGRSNQPQHF. CDR3 nucleotides: TGTGCCAGCAGCCCCAACTTCCGGGGAAGGAGCAATCAGCCCCAGCATTTT.

The chain combines TRBV27 with TRBJ1-2; no clear D gene. The CDR3 runs to 15 residues. The V end lost 4 bases, the J end lost 1 base, and 13 bases lay between the germline ends. Per germline, CDR1 MNHEY and CDR2 SMNVEV (reference sequence). In DNA form, the CDR3 reads TGTGCCAGCAGTTCATGGAAGGCCCGTAACTATGGCTACACCTTC. Protein sequence: CASSSWKARNYGYTF.

There are a few counts of this clone. The rearrangement links TRBV7-8 to TRBJ2-1; weak D call: TRBD1 (6 bases). Trimming left V 7 bases short and J 2 bases short, with 15 bases between. From germline, CDR1 is SGHVS and CDR2 FQNEAQ. The CDR3 sequence is 15 residues long. The CDR3 sequence is CASTHREGPYNEQFF. DNA for the CDR3: TGTGCCAGCACCCACAGGGAAGGTCCCTACAATGAGCAGTTCTTC. The complete variable domain, with remaining parts taken from reference TRBV7-8 and TRBJ2-1, reads GAGVSQSPRYKVAKRGQDVALRCDPISGHVSLFWYQQALGQGPEFLTYFQNEAQLDKSGLPSDRFFAERPEGSVSTLKIQRTQQEDSAVYLCASTHREGPYNEQFFGPGTRLTVL.

This chain joins TRBV30 and TRBJ2-2; a weak D match, TRBD1 (6 bases). V lost 4 bases to trimming and J lost 4 bases, with 13 bases between them. The CDR3 spans 14 residues. Germline assignment: CDR1 GTSNPN and CDR2 SVGIG (reference sequence). This CDR3 is CAWNTGKGTGELFF. As DNA, the CDR3 is TGTGCCTGGAACACAGGGAAAGGCACCGGGGAGCTGTTTTTT.

The rearrangement links TRBV4-3 to TRBJ2-7; 7 bases align to TRBD2. The CDR3 sequence is 16 residues long. The J segment lost 5 bases and the V segment lost 0 bases, leaving 10 bases of the junction unmatched. Germline loops: CDR1 LGHNA, CDR2 YSLEER. The CDR3 nucleotides read TGCGCCAGCAGCCAAGACAGTCGCGGGAGTTCCAACGAGCAGTACTTC. Encoded protein: CASSQDSRGSSNEQYF.

This chain connects TRBV30 to TRBJ2-7, with TRBD2 matching over 9 bases. CDR1 GTSNPN and CDR2 SVGIG come from the germline V gene (reference sequence). The CDR3 runs to 14 residues. The junction had 4 bases not matched to a gene; V was cut back by 2 bases and J by 2 bases. CDR3 region: CAWSKASGTYEQYF. The CDR3 nucleotides are TGTGCCTGGAGTAAAGCTAGCGGGACCTACGAGCAGTACTTC.

The gene calls are TRBV6-6 and TRBJ1-1, with 8 bases matching TRBD1. The CDR3 is 15 amino acids. The junction had 7 bases not matched to a gene; V was cut back by 6 bases and J by 1 base. CDR1 and CDR2 from the germline V gene are MNHNY and SVGAGI (reference sequence). CDR3 region: CASSRLTGANTEAFF. The CDR3 coding sequence is TGTGCCAGCAGCCGTCTGACAGGGGCGAACACTGAAGCTTTCTTT.